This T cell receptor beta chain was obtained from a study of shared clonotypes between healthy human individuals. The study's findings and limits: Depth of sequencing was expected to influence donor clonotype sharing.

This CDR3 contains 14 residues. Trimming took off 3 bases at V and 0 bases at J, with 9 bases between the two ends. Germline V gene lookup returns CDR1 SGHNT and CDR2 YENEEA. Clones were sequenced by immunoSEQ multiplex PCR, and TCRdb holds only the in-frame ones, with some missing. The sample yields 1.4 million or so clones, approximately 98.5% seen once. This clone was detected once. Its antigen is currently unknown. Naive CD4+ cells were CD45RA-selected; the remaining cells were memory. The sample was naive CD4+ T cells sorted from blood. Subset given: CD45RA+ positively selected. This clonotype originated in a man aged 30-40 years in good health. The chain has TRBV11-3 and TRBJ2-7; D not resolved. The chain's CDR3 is CASSLFADSYEQYF. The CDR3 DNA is TGTGCCAGCAGCTTGTTCGCAGACTCCTACGAGCAGTACTTC. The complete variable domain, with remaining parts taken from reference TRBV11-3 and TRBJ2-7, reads EAGVVQSPRYKIIEKKQPVAFWCNPISGHNTLYWYLQNLGQGPELLIRYENEEAVDDSQLPKDRFSAERLKGVDSTLKIQPAELGDSAVYLCASSLFADSYEQYFGPGTRLTVT.